Below are 16 T cell receptor beta chains sequenced from a single sample in a study of blood T cell repertoires in COVID-19. TCRdb's table, derived via immunoSEQ multiplex PCR, lists solely in-frame clones and lacks some. The sample has roughly 90,000 clones, about 80% seen once. The specimen sequenced was peripheral blood. The receptors were gathered from a woman in her 70s with acute or convalescent COVID-19.

The sample holds a few counts of this clone. This chain uses TRBV30 with TRBJ1-4, with 7 bases fitting TRBD1. Germline V CDR1 and CDR2: GTSNPN, SVGIG (reference sequence). The CDR3 is 15 amino acids. V lost 1 base, J lost 0 bases, and 2 bases stayed unmatched. The CDR3 loop is CAWSAGQTTNEKLFF. The CDR3 nucleotides are TGTGCCTGGAGTGCGGGACAGACAACTAATGAAAAACTGTTTTTT.

J is TRBJ2-1 and V is TRBV11-1, with D possibly TRBD2 on 6 matching bases. The CDR3 is 16 residues long. Deletions cut 4 bases from V and 5 bases from J, with 18 bases between. Germline V lookup: CDR1 SGHAT, CDR2 FQDESV (reference sequence). DNA for the CDR3: TGTGCCAGCAGCTCGTGGACGGGAGCCGTGAACAATGAGCAGTTCTTC. Amino acid sequence: CASSSWTGAVNNEQFF.

This clone has just a few counts. The chain couples TRBV30 to TRBJ1-2; 9 nucleotides line up with TRBD1. In germline, CDR1 is GTSNPN, CDR2 SVGIG (reference sequence). Trimming cost V 2 bases and J 6 bases; bases outside gene matches: 7. This CDR3 has 14 residues. The CDR3 region has the DNA TGTGCCTGGAGTTCCGGGACAGGGTTTAATGGCTACACCTTC. This gives the protein CAWSSGTGFNGYTF.

This chain links TRBV27 with TRBJ2-7; D uncertain. V was pared by 7 bases and J by 0 bases, with 10 bases between. Per the germline V gene, CDR1 is MNHEY and CDR2 is SMNVEV (reference sequence). CDR3 length: 13 amino acids. The CDR3 sequence is CASKRGNSYEQYF. The CDR3 DNA follows: TGTGCCAGCAAGAGAGGAAACTCCTACGAGCAGTACTTC.

This clone appeared once. V usage is TRBV16 and J usage is TRBJ2-2; tentative D call: TRBD2 (5 bases). The CDR3 covers 15 residues. The germline V gene has CDR1 KGHSY and CDR2 FQNENV. Between the trimmed V and J ends, which lost 3 bases and 2 bases, there was a span of 10 bases. CDR3 loop: CASSQWTANTGELFF. The CDR3 DNA reads TGTGCCAGCAGCCAGTGGACTGCCAACACCGGGGAGCTGTTTTTT. The full variable domain, completed using reference TRBV16 and TRBJ2-2, is GEEVAQTPKHLVRGEGQKAKLYCAPIKGHSYVFWYQQVLKNEFKFLISFQNENVFDETGMPKERFSAKCLPNSPCSLEIQATKLEDSAVYFCASSQWTANTGELFFGEGSRLTVL.

The rearrangement uses TRBV9 and TRBJ2-3; weak D call: TRBD1 (5 bases). V was trimmed by 4 bases and J by 4 bases, leaving 7 bases between them. The CDR3 sequence is 12 residues long. The V gene's germline CDR1 is SGDLS and CDR2 YYNGEE. The CDR3 is CASSRGADTQYF. CDR3 bases: TGTGCCAGCAGCAGGGGTGCAGATACGCAGTATTTT.

The gene calls are TRBV3-1 (or the pseudogene TRBV3-2) and TRBJ2-5; 10 nucleotides line up with TRBD1. Germline-derived CDR1 and CDR2 are LGHDT and YNNKEL (reference sequence). V was pared by 2 bases and J by 5 bases, with 8 bases of the junction left unmatched. The CDR3 runs to 16 residues. The CDR3 reads CASSQRTGGGAETQYF. In DNA, the CDR3 is TGTGCCAGCAGCCAACGGACAGGGGGAGGTGCGGAGACCCAGTACTTC.

The V and J genes are TRBV4-2 and TRBJ2-3; TRBD2 matches 13 bases. The J segment lost 0 bases and the V segment lost 2 bases, leaving 5 bases of the junction unmatched. The CDR3 is made up of 18 amino acids. Per germline, CDR1 LGHNA and CDR2 YNFKEQ. CDR3 DNA sequence: TGTGCCAGCAGCCAATCACCGGGACTAGCGGGGAGCACAGATACGCAGTATTTT. Translation gives CASSQSPGLAGSTDTQYF.

The rearrangement links TRBV5-5 to TRBJ1-1; TRBD1 matches at 9 bases. The CDR3 consists of 14 residues. CDR1 and CDR2 from the germline V gene are SGHKS and YYEKEE (reference sequence). V lost 4 bases to trimming and J lost 1 base; unmatched junction nucleotides: 2. CDR3 bases: TGTGCCAGCAGCCAGACAGGGGGGAACACTGAAGCTTTCTTT. Translated, it gives CASSQTGGNTEAFF. The full variable domain, its missing parts supplied by reference TRBV5-5 and TRBJ1-1, is DAGVTQSPTHLIKTRGQQVTLRCSPISGHKSVSWYQQVLGQGPQFIFQYYEKEERGRGNFPDRFSARQFPNYSSELNVNALLLGDSALYLCASSQTGGNTEAFFGQGTRLTVV.

The chain carries TRBV29-1 and TRBJ2-1, with D possibly being TRBD1 (6 bases). There are 13 residues in the CDR3. In germline, CDR1 is SQVTM, CDR2 ANQGSEA. V was shortened by 1 base and J by 9 bases, with 13 bases between the two germline ends. The CDR3 nucleotides are TGCAGCGTTGAAGCTACAGGGTTCAGTGAGCAGTTCTTC. Its translation is CSVEATGFSEQFF.

The rearrangement links TRBV5-4 to TRBJ2-3, with 9 bases fitting TRBD1. The germline V gene encodes CDR1 SGHNT and CDR2 YYREEE (reference sequence). The CDR3 runs 15 residues. V dropped 4 bases and J dropped 4; count of bases not matched to a gene: 7. This CDR3 reads CASSVDRGGADTQYF. In nucleotides, the CDR3 is TGTGCCAGCAGCGTTGACAGGGGGGGAGCAGATACGCAGTATTTT.

The chain recombines TRBV3-1 (or the pseudogene TRBV3-2) with TRBJ2-3, with D unresolved. This CDR3 is 14 amino acids long. Germline V CDR1 and CDR2: LGHDT, YNNKEL (reference sequence). V was shortened by 1 base and J by 4 bases, with 9 bases between the two germline ends. Here the CDR3 DNA reads TGTGCCAGCAGCCAAGTGCATACGGCAGATACGCAGTATTTT. Protein sequence: CASSQVHTADTQYF.

V usage is TRBV7-2 and J usage is TRBJ2-1; maybe TRBD1 (5 bases). CDR1 SGHTA and CDR2 FQGNSA come from the germline V gene. V was pared by 1 base and J by 7 bases, with 11 bases between. This CDR3 spans 14 amino acids. The CDR3 nucleotides are TGTGCCAGCAGCTTAGACGCCAGGGTGAATGAGCAGTTCTTC. Amino acid sequence: CASSLDARVNEQFF.

The rearrangement links TRBV7-2 to TRBJ2-7; D gene unclear. Germline V gives CDR1 SGHTA, CDR2 FQGNSA. The CDR3 has 14 residues. V lost 0 bases, J lost 1 base, and 7 bases lay in between. This CDR3 is CASSLAGVSYEQYF. Written as DNA, the CDR3 is TGTGCCAGCAGCTTAGCGGGCGTTTCCTACGAGCAGTACTTC.

The V and J genes are TRBV5-4 and TRBJ2-7; 7 bases align to TRBD1. V dropped 4 bases and J dropped 1; count of bases not matched to a gene: 5. CDR3 length: 14 residues. In germline, CDR1 is SGHNT, CDR2 YYREEE (reference sequence). The CDR3 sequence: CASSRGGPSYEQYF. The CDR3 DNA follows: TGTGCCAGCAGCCGAGGGGGCCCATCCTACGAGCAGTACTTC.

This clone occurred a few times. The chain employs TRBV4-2 and TRBJ1-1, with 9 bases identical to TRBD1. The CDR3 consists of 14 residues. Germline V gives CDR1 LGHNA, CDR2 YNFKEQ. The V gene end was trimmed by 4 bases and the J gene end by 5 bases; junction bases not matched to a gene: 5. CDR3 bases: TGTGCCAGCAGCCTTGGACAGGGGAGGACTGAAGCTTTCTTT. It translates to CASSLGQGRTEAFF.